This TCR beta chain came from a study of cytomegalovirus exposure and HLA in healthy donors. The study's findings and limits: A link between a missense DCLRE1C variant and TCR beta V- and J-gene trimming emerged from a later analysis. Most of the TCR beta V segments (in an earlier analysis) were productive either about 87% or about 30% of the time.

The CDR3 contains 13 residues. Germline CDR1 is MDHEN and CDR2 is SYDVKM. Trimming removed 4 bases at V and 8 bases at J, with 14 bases between. In the case of this clone: Antigen specificity is unknown.

Use of 60 Vbeta and 13 Jbeta primers characterized the PCR. TCRdb keeps only in-frame clones here, not all; method: immunoSEQ multiplex PCR. The sample includes approximately 110,000 clones, 77% of them seen just once. V and J are TRBV28 and TRBJ1-2; D is unresolved. Material for sequencing was PBMCs. The TCR originated in a human donor in good health. CDR3 loop: CASSSSSARGYTF. Here the CDR3 DNA reads TGTGCCAGCAGTTCCTCTAGTGCGCGGGGCTACACCTTC.